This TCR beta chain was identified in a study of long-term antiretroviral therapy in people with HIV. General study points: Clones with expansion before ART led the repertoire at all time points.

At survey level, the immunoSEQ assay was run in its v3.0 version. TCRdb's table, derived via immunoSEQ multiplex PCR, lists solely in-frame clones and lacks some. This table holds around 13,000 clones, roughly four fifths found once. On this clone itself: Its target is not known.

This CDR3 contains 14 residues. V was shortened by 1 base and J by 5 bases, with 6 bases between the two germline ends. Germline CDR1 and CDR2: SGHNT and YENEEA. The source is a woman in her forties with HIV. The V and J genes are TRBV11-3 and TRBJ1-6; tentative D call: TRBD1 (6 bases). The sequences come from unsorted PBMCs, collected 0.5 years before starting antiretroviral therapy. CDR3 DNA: TGTGCCAGCAGCTTAGCAGGGGATAATTCACCCCTCCACTTT. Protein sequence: CASSLAGDNSPLHF.